These 3 T cell receptor beta chains came from one sample sequenced in a study of long-term antiretroviral therapy in people with HIV. The immunoSEQ assay was v3.0, run at survey level. Sequencing was performed with immunoSEQ multiplex PCR; in TCRdb, only in-frame clones are kept and a portion is missing. The sample consists of about 11,000 clones, under 85% of them appearing once. Sequencing was performed on unsorted PBMCs, taken at the start of antiretroviral therapy, before treatment. The receptors were sampled from a young man with HIV.

This sequence joins TRBV6-6 and TRBJ1-4; TRBD1 matches 7 bases. The V segment lost 7 bases and the J segment 3 bases; nucleotides outside the gene matches: 8. The CDR3 consists of 15 residues. Germline CDR1 MNHNY, CDR2 SVGAGI (reference sequence). The CDR3 coding sequence is TGTGCCAGCAAACAGACAGGGCGACCTAATGAAAAACTGTTTTTT. Translating gives CASKQTGRPNEKLFF.

This clone was seen once. V and J are TRBV2 and TRBJ2-3, with 8 bases fitting TRBD2. CDR3 size: 15 residues. The V and J ends lost 8 bases and 4 bases, in that order; junction bases with no gene match: 11. In germline, CDR1 is SNHLY, CDR2 FYNNEI. The CDR3 is CASPGRRGAPDTQYF. DNA of the CDR3: TGTGCCAGCCCGGGGAGGCGGGGGGCACCAGATACGCAGTATTTT.

V and J are TRBV25-1 and TRBJ1-2; unclear D gene. This CDR3 region has 14 residues. The V end lost 4 bases, the J end lost 0 bases, and 9 bases lay between the germline ends. Germline lookup yields CDR1 MGHDK and CDR2 SYGVNS. CDR3 sequence reads: CASSGGLSNYGYTF. The DNA of the CDR3 is TGTGCCAGCAGTGGAGGATTATCTAACTATGGCTACACCTTC.